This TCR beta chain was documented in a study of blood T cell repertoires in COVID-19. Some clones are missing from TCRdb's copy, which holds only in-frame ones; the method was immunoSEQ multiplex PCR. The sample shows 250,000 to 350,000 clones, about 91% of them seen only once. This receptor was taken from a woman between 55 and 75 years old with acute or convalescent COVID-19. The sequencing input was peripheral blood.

The CDR3 region has the DNA TGTGCCAGCAGCTTATTCGGTGACAGGGGAGAGACCCAGTACTTC. Protein: CASSLFGDRGETQYF. The chain combines TRBV7-3 with TRBJ2-5, with 8 bases matching TRBD1. The V gene's germline CDR1 is SGHTA and CDR2 FQGTGA. This CDR3 contains 15 residues. Trimming took 2 bases from V and 4 from J; bases not matched to a gene: 6.